The 2 T cell receptor beta chains below were found in one sample sequenced in a study of blood T cell repertoires in COVID-19. Clones were sequenced by immunoSEQ multiplex PCR, and TCRdb holds only the in-frame ones, with some missing. Among roughly 330,000 clones, over 70% were seen once, and the ten largest hold about 5%. Sequenced: PBMCs or T cells enriched from blood (not recorded which). Source of these receptors: a man younger than 45 who had recovered from COVID-19.

The chain uses TRBV3-1 (or the pseudogene TRBV3-2) and TRBJ1-4, with D possibly TRBD1 on 6 matching bases. The CDR3 is 16 residues long. The V gene lost 1 base and the J gene lost 7 bases, with 16 bases spanning the gap. Germline-derived CDR1 and CDR2 are LGHDT and YNNKEL (reference sequence). The CDR3, as DNA: TGTGCCAGCAGCCAAGCAATGGGGCAGGGGAGTGAAAAACTGTTTTTT. Its translation is CASSQAMGQGSEKLFF.

The rearrangement links TRBV23-1 to TRBJ2-3; D is ambiguous. TRBV23-1 qualifies as an ORF whose function is uncertain. There are 14 residues in the CDR3. V was shortened by 3 bases and J by 4 bases, with 11 bases between the two germline ends. In DNA, the CDR3 is TGCGCCAGCAGTCACCCGGGTCGTCCAGATACGCAGTATTTT. Amino acid sequence: CASSHPGRPDTQYF.